The clone carrying this T cell receptor (beta chain) was detected a few times. Its specificity is not known. The data are from a study of CD8 T cells in ankylosing spondylitis. Study-wide results and limits: Several highly homologous variants made up a TCR beta motif, and this motif appeared characteristic of ankylosing spondylitis blood. Reactive arthritis synovial fluid and blood previously showed some of these motif variants.

V was clipped by 5 bases and J by 3 bases, with 13 bases between them. Per germline, CDR1 SGHTA and CDR2 FQGTGA. The CDR3 is 14 residues long. Using quantitative 5'-RACE with molecular barcodes, the authors made TCR beta libraries. TCRdb re-called the 5' RACE reads through MiXCR, storing one row per CDR3 protein. This table holds 670,000 or so distinct CDR3 sequences, 15% to 20% found once. This TCR derives from a male donor with ankylosing spondylitis. The sample consisted of blood, either unsorted or a sorted T cell fraction (not recorded which). The V gene is TRBV7-3, the J gene TRBJ1-2; a possible D gene is TRBD1 (5 bases). CDR3 sequence: CASSPVVGDYGYTF. CDR3 bases: TGTGCCAGCAGCCCTGTGGTGGGGGACTATGGCTACACCTTC.